The 32 T cell receptor beta chains listed next were all sequenced from one sample in a study of T cell responses to AZD1222 COVID-19 vaccine. Only in-frame clones appear in the TCRdb table, and some are missing; sequencing was by immunoSEQ multiplex PCR. Among under 150,000 clones, roughly 87% were seen once, and the ten largest hold around 2.6%. This specimen was peripheral blood, taken 28 days after the second AZD1222 dose. The source is an adult who received the AZD1222 COVID-19 vaccine.

V and J are TRBV20-1 and TRBJ2-7; unclear D gene. The CDR3 is made up of 10 amino acids. Looked up from germline, CDR1 is DFQATT and CDR2 is SNEGSKA (reference sequence). For the CDR3, the DNA is TGCAGCGTGGGCTCCTACGAGCAGTACTTC. This sequence encodes CSVGSYEQYF.

The V call is TRBV19, the J call TRBJ2-7; 8 bases map to TRBD2. CDR3 length: 13 amino acids. Germline V gene data show CDR1 as LNHDA and CDR2 as SQIVND (reference sequence). J gave up 7 bases and V 7 bases, and 9 bases lay outside the gene matches. CDR3 sequence: CASTTGGALEQYF. The CDR3 coding sequence is TGTGCCAGTACAACCGGGGGGGCGCTGGAGCAGTACTTC.

This sequence joins TRBV29-1 and TRBJ2-5; 8 positions match TRBD2. In germline, CDR1 is SQVTM, CDR2 ANQGSEA. J lost 4 bases, V lost 7 bases, and 8 bases had no gene match. This CDR3 spans 13 amino acids. The CDR3 is CSAKIREGETQYF. The CDR3 DNA sequence: TGCAGCGCAAAAATCCGGGAGGGAGAGACCCAGTACTTC.

The chain recombines TRBV19 with TRBJ1-1; D is perhaps TRBD1 (5 bases). The germline V gene has CDR1 LNHDA and CDR2 SQIVND (reference sequence). The CDR3 is 13 amino acids. With 5 bases removed from V and 1 base from J, the gap between germline ends came to 8 bases. CDR3 sequence: CASSFTGNTEAFF. For the CDR3, the DNA is TGTGCCAGTAGTTTCACAGGGAACACTGAAGCTTTCTTT.

The chain has TRBV6-5 and TRBJ1-1, with D maybe TRBD1 (5 bases). This CDR3 is built from 15 residues. V was pared by 0 bases and J by 0 bases, with 8 bases between. Germline CDR1 is MNHEY and CDR2 is SVGAGI. CDR3 sequence: CASSYSGAMNTEAFF. In DNA form, the CDR3 reads TGTGCCAGCAGTTACTCAGGGGCCATGAACACTGAAGCTTTCTTT.

The chain joins TRBV11-2 to TRBJ2-3, with D unclear. Trimming cost V 2 bases and J 3 bases, with 15 bases left between them. From germline, CDR1 is SGHAT and CDR2 FQNNGV. This CDR3 has 16 residues. DNA for the CDR3: TGTGCCAGCAGCTTATCCGGCGGCGTTACAACAGATACGCAGTATTTT. Amino acid sequence: CASSLSGGVTTDTQYF.

The rearrangement links TRBV19 to TRBJ1-2, with TRBD1 matching over 10 bases. Germline V gene lookup returns CDR1 LNHDA and CDR2 SQIVND (reference sequence). The CDR3 is made up of 14 amino acids. Trimming removed 5 bases from V and 3 bases from J; junction bases left unmatched: 3. The CDR3 loop reads CASSRTGGDYGYTF. Here the CDR3 DNA reads TGTGCCAGTAGTCGGACAGGGGGGGACTATGGCTACACCTTC.

This clone is a singleton in its sample. This rearrangement joins TRBV7-8 to TRBJ1-2; D is possibly TRBD1 (5 bases). CDR3 length equals 14 residues. Trimming removed 3 bases at V and 4 bases at J, with 12 bases between. The V gene's germline CDR1 is SGHVS and CDR2 FQNEAQ. The CDR3 DNA reads TGTGCCAGCAGCTTCAACCGACAGATCTATGGCTACACCTTC. Its translation is CASSFNRQIYGYTF.

V is TRBV5-1 and J is TRBJ1-2; D possibly corresponds to TRBD1 (6 bases). Germline V gene sequence: CDR1 SGHRS, CDR2 YFSETQ. The CDR3 contains 13 residues. Deletions cut 0 bases from V and 7 bases from J, with 10 bases between. The CDR3 nucleotides read TGCGCCAGCAGCTTGGAAGCAGGGGCTGGCTACACCTTC. Its translation is CASSLEAGAGYTF.

V is TRBV6-5 and J is TRBJ1-5; D gene uncertain. CDR3 length equals 12 residues. Germline CDR1 is MNHEY and CDR2 is SVGAGI. The V gene lost 7 bases and the J gene lost 5 bases, with 9 bases spanning the gap. The CDR3 loop is CASNLGDQPQHF. The CDR3 coding sequence is TGTGCCAGCAACCTGGGCGATCAGCCCCAGCATTTT.

V gene TRBV3-1 (or the pseudogene TRBV3-2) combines with J gene TRBJ1-5; D is undetermined. CDR1 is LGHDT and CDR2 is YNNKEL in the germline V gene (reference sequence). The CDR3 sequence is 14 residues long. The V and J ends lost 0 bases and 6 bases respectively, with 9 bases between them. CDR3 protein: CASSQDLGSQPQHF. As DNA, the CDR3 is TGTGCCAGCAGCCAAGATCTTGGGAGTCAGCCCCAGCATTTT.

The chain uses TRBV7-2 and TRBJ2-2; 7 positions agree with TRBD1. In germline, CDR1 is SGHTA, CDR2 FQGNSA. V was clipped by 5 bases and J by 3 bases; unmatched bases: 6. The CDR3 runs to 15 residues. This CDR3 reads CASSLAGGYTGELFF. The CDR3 DNA sequence: TGTGCCAGCAGCCTCGCAGGGGGATACACCGGGGAGCTGTTTTTT. Supplemented by reference TRBV7-2 and TRBJ2-2, the full variable domain reads GAGVSQSPSNKVTEKGKDVELRCDPISGHTALYWYRQSLGQGLEFLIYFQGNSAPDKSGLPSDRFSAERTGGSVSTLTIQRTQQEDSAVYLCASSLAGGYTGELFFGEGSRLTVL.

The J gene is TRBJ2-4, the V gene TRBV12-3 or TRBV12-4, with D uncertain. Trimming pared 3 bases from V and 7 bases from J, leaving 7 bases between. This CDR3 is 12 amino acids long. The CDR3 DNA sequence: TGTGCCAGCAGTTTTTGGGTTAACATTCAGTACTTC. It encodes CASSFWVNIQYF.

The V and J genes are TRBV18 and TRBJ1-4, with TRBD1 as a possible D gene (6 bases). Per the germline V gene, CDR1 is KGHSH and CDR2 is LQKENI. This CDR3 spans 15 amino acids. Between the trimmed V and J ends, which lost 1 base and 2 bases, there was a span of 8 bases. Here the CDR3 DNA reads TGTGCCAGCTCACCACTCGGACAGACTAATGAAAAACTGTTTTTT. This sequence encodes CASSPLGQTNEKLFF.

The rearrangement links TRBV19 to TRBJ1-5; maybe TRBD1 (5 bases). Germline V CDR1 and CDR2: LNHDA, SQIVND (reference sequence). Trimming took 0 bases from V and 7 from J, leaving 10 bases between them. The CDR3 consists of 14 residues. CDR3 sequence reads: CASSIDGGWQPQHF. CDR3 coding DNA: TGTGCCAGTAGTATAGATGGGGGTTGGCAGCCCCAGCATTTT.

The gene calls are TRBV7-3 and TRBJ2-5; D not resolved. The V and J ends lost 1 base and 5 bases respectively, with 11 bases between them. Germline CDR1 and CDR2: SGHTA and FQGTGA. This CDR3 contains 14 residues. This CDR3 is CASSLSPGVETQYF. The CDR3 nucleotides read TGTGCCAGCAGCTTAAGTCCTGGGGTGGAGACCCAGTACTTC.

The chain employs TRBV11-2 and TRBJ2-7; 9 nucleotides align to TRBD1. Unmatched junction bases numbered 2, after V lost 4 bases and J lost 1 base. In germline, CDR1 is SGHAT, CDR2 FQNNGV. CDR3 size: 14 residues. CDR3 nucleotides: TGTGCCAGCAGCTGGACAGGGGTGTCCTACGAGCAGTACTTC. This encodes CASSWTGVSYEQYF.

The V and J genes are TRBV6-6 and TRBJ1-6; D ambiguous. The CDR3 spans 16 residues. V was shortened by 6 bases and J by 4 bases, with 16 bases between the two germline ends. Germline CDR1 MNHNY, CDR2 SVGAGI (reference sequence). In DNA, the CDR3 is TGTGCCAGCAGGCTTTCCAGAGCGAGTTATAATTCACCCCTCCACTTT. As protein: CASRLSRASYNSPLHF.

The V and J genes are TRBV7-2 and TRBJ1-5, with D possibly TRBD1 on 6 matching bases. The germline V and J ends were trimmed by 5 bases and 3 bases, with 14 bases remaining between them. There are 15 residues in the CDR3. Per the germline V gene, CDR1 is SGHTA and CDR2 is FQGNSA. CDR3: CASSPTGAPNQPQHF. The CDR3 DNA reads as TGTGCCAGCAGCCCGACGGGGGCTCCCAATCAGCCCCAGCATTTT.

This clone was detected only once. V is TRBV7-2 and J is TRBJ1-1; 7 bases map to TRBD1. This CDR3 has 14 residues. V dropped 6 bases and J dropped 0; count of bases not matched to a gene: 4. Germline loops: CDR1 SGHTA, CDR2 FQGNSA. The CDR3 DNA reads as TGTGCCAGCAGGTCGGGACAGCTGAACACTGAAGCTTTCTTT. As protein: CASRSGQLNTEAFF.

The V and J genes are TRBV19 and TRBJ1-1; D remains ambiguous. V was pared by 5 bases and J by 1 base, with 14 bases between. Germline values: CDR1 LNHDA, CDR2 SQIVND (reference sequence). The CDR3 length is 15 residues. CDR3 sequence reads: CASSSKDPWNTEAFF. The CDR3, as DNA: TGTGCCAGTAGTTCAAAGGACCCTTGGAACACTGAAGCTTTCTTT.

The chain is built from TRBV7-2 and TRBJ1-6; D possibly corresponds to TRBD1 (6 bases). The CDR3 has 17 amino acids. In germline, CDR1 is SGHTA, CDR2 FQGNSA. The germline V and J ends were trimmed by 3 bases and 6 bases, with 18 bases remaining between them. The CDR3 DNA is TGTGCCAGCAGCTTTCTAGCCGGGGGCGCGAGTAATTCACCCCTCCACTTT. As protein: CASSFLAGGASNSPLHF.

The V call is TRBV9, the J call TRBJ1-1; D gene unclear. Deletions cut 0 bases from V and 4 bases from J, with 10 bases between. In germline, CDR1 is SGDLS, CDR2 YYNGEE. CDR3 length equals 14 residues. The CDR3 nucleotides are TGTGCCAGCAGCGTAGCCCCTATGGGCACTGAAGCTTTCTTT. This sequence encodes CASSVAPMGTEAFF.

The gene calls are TRBV5-1 and TRBJ1-2, with a possible D match to TRBD1 (5 bases). V lost 0 bases and J lost 5, with 14 bases in between. This CDR3 has 15 residues. CDR1 SGHRS and CDR2 YFSETQ come from the germline V gene. The CDR3 DNA reads as TGCGCCAGCAGCTTGGTCCGGGACGGACGGTATGGCTACACCTTC. It specifies CASSLVRDGRYGYTF.

The genes are TRBV6-5 and TRBJ2-3; 8 bases agree with TRBD2. With 6 bases clipped from V and 3 bases from J, the junction kept 8 bases outside the gene matches. Looked up from germline, CDR1 is MNHEY and CDR2 is SVGAGI. The CDR3 spans 15 residues. The CDR3 is CASRPGTSRTDTQYF. DNA for the CDR3: TGTGCCAGCAGACCCGGGACTAGTCGGACAGATACGCAGTATTTT.

The genes are TRBV28 and TRBJ2-1, with D hard to call. CDR1 and CDR2 from the germline V gene are MDHEN and SYDVKM. The V end lost 6 bases, the J end lost 6 bases, and 9 bases lay between the germline ends. The CDR3 is 12 residues long. For the CDR3, the DNA is TGTGCCAGCAGCCTACCTGGCAATGAGCAGTTCTTC. Translation: CASSLPGNEQFF.

This clone was seen only a few times. The rearrangement uses TRBV9 and TRBJ1-3; no definite D call. The germline CDR1 and CDR2 sequences are SGDLS and YYNGEE. The CDR3 spans 13 residues. V lost 3 bases, J lost 3 bases, and 7 bases lay in between. The CDR3: CASSGSRGNTIYF. CDR3 nucleotide sequence: TGTGCCAGCAGCGGATCACGTGGAAACACCATATATTTT.

The rearrangement uses TRBV7-2 and TRBJ1-6; TRBD1 might be the D (5 bases). Deletions cut 5 bases from V and 10 bases from J, with 18 bases between. The CDR3 covers 15 residues. Germline V gene data show CDR1 as SGHTA and CDR2 as FQGNSA. DNA for the CDR3: TGTGCCAGCAGCCCCCTGGGGCAGATCGGGTCACCCCTCCACTTT. Translation gives CASSPLGQIGSPLHF.

The count of this clone is one. This sequence joins TRBV27 and TRBJ1-1; D is perhaps TRBD1 (6 bases). Trimming removed 5 bases from V and 11 bases from J, with 21 bases in between. From germline, CDR1 is MNHEY and CDR2 SMNVEV (reference sequence). The CDR3 totals 14 residues. CDR3 loop: CASSARDMTRLAFF. CDR3 nucleotide sequence: TGTGCCAGCAGTGCCCGGGACATGACCCGGTTGGCTTTCTTT.

J is TRBJ1-3 and V is TRBV9, with D hard to call. CDR3 length: 16 residues. CDR1 and CDR2 from the germline V gene are SGDLS and YYNGEE. Trimming removed 4 bases at V and 1 base at J, with 15 bases between. Written as DNA, the CDR3 is TGTGCCAGCAGCCCGTCCTCTTTTGCTTCTGGAAACACCATATATTTT. This gives the protein CASSPSSFASGNTIYF.

The genes are TRBV6-2 or TRBV6-3 and TRBJ2-5; perhaps TRBD2 as D (6 bases). Germline loops: CDR1 MNHEY, CDR2 SVGEGT. Trimming pared 0 bases from V and 10 bases from J, leaving 12 bases between. The CDR3 has 13 amino acids. The CDR3 loop is CASSYSGSGVQYF. In nucleotides, the CDR3 is TGTGCCAGCAGTTACTCCGGCTCGGGAGTCCAGTACTTC.

The chain is built from TRBV28 and TRBJ1-4, with a tentative D call TRBD1 (5 bases). From germline, CDR1 is MDHEN and CDR2 SYDVKM. CDR3 size: 16 residues. The ends were cut back, 4 bases at V and 8 bases at J, with 20 bases in the middle. CDR3 DNA: TGTGCCAGCAGTTCAGCCCCTGGGGGTTCGGAAGAAAAACTGTTTTTT. It encodes CASSSAPGGSEEKLFF.